Sequencing of this TCR beta chain was carried out in a study of blood T cell repertoires in COVID-19. Study-level information: Whether acute or convalescent, the COVID-19 samples came from the United States, Italy and Spain.

Per germline, CDR1 GTSNPN and CDR2 SVGIG (reference sequence). The V end was cut by 3 bases, the J end by 0 bases, with 11 bases between. The CDR3 contains 14 residues. Per the original data handling: Estimated nucleated cell counts came from reference gene primer amplification. Assay used: immunoSEQ multiplex PCR; TCRdb lists only in-frame clones, some missing. D and trimming come from the DNA, and the V and J calls and clone size come from that table. The sample consists of some 78,000 clones, about nine tenths of them appearing once. The sequenced sample was peripheral blood. The sequence was collected from a woman between 45 and 60 years old in a cohort sampled during active COVID-19. The chain carries TRBV30 and TRBJ1-1, with D maybe TRBD1 (6 bases). The CDR3, as DNA: TGTGCCTGGAGAGCCGGGACACTGAACACTGAAGCTTTCTTT. Its protein product is CAWRAGTLNTEAFF.